This T cell receptor beta chain was captured by sequencing in a study of shared T cell receptors in the human thymus. The CDR3 is 16 amino acids. Trimming took off 0 bases at V and 8 bases at J, with 21 bases between the two ends. Germline V lookup: CDR1 GTSNPN, CDR2 SVGIG (reference sequence). Sequenced by immunoSEQ multiplex PCR; TCRdb stores in-frame clones only, minus some. The top ten hold 0.0094% of the sample, which has over 650,000 clones, 87% seen once. Separately, the same data were catalogued under a study of human thymus T cells. From that second work: Thymic resections from corrective heart surgery supplied the tissue.

Material: thymocytes. The receptor's source is a boy under three years old with a congenital heart defect. The J gene is TRBJ2-3, the V gene TRBV30, with a tentative D call TRBD2 (7 bases). This CDR3 is CAWSVRGGGFPGTQYF. As DNA, the CDR3 is TGTGCCTGGAGTGTCCGTGGCGGGGGCTTTCCCGGTACGCAGTATTTT.